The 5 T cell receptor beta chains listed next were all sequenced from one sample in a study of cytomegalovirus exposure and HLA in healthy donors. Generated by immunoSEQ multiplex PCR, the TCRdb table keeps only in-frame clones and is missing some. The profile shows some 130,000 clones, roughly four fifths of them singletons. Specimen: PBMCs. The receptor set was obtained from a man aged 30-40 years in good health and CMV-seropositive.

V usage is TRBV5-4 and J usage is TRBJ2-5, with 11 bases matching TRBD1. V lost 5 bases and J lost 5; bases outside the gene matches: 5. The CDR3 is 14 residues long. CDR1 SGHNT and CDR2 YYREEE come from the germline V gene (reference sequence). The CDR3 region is CASRRTGGRETQYF. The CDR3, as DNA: TGTGCCAGCAGACGGACAGGGGGCAGGGAGACCCAGTACTTC. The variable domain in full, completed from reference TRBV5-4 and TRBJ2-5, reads ETGVTQSPTHLIKTRGQQVTLRCSSQSGHNTVSWYQQALGQGPQFIFQYYREEENGRGNFPPRFSGLQFPNYSSELNVNALELDDSALYLCASRRTGGRETQYFGPGTRLLVL.

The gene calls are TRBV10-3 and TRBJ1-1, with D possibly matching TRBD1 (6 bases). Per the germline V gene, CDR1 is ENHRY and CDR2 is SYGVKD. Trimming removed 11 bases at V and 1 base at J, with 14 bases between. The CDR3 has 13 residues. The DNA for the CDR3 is TGTGCCGCCAAACAGGGACAGAACACTGAAGCTTTCTTT. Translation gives CAAKQGQNTEAFF.

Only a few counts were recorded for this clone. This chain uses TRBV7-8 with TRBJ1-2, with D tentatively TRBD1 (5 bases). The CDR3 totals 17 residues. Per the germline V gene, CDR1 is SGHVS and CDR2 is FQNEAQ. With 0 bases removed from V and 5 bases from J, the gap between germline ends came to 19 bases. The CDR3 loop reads CASSLAPRGGGRYGYTF. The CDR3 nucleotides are TGTGCCAGCAGCTTAGCCCCCCGCGGGGGGGGGAGGTATGGCTACACCTTC.

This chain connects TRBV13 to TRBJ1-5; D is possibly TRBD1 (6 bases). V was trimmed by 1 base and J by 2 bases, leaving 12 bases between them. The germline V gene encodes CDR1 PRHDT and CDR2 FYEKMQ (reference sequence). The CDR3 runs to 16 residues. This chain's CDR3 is CASSLEGRGGNQPQHF. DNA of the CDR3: TGTGCCAGCAGCTTAGAAGGCAGGGGTGGCAATCAGCCCCAGCATTTT.

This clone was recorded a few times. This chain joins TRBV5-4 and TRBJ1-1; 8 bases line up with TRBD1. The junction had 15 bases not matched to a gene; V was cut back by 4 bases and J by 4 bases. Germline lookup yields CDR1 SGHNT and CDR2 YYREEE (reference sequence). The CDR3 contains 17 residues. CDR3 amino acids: CASSPWAGGGMSTEAFF. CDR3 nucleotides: TGTGCCAGCAGCCCTTGGGCAGGGGGCGGAATGAGCACTGAAGCTTTCTTT.